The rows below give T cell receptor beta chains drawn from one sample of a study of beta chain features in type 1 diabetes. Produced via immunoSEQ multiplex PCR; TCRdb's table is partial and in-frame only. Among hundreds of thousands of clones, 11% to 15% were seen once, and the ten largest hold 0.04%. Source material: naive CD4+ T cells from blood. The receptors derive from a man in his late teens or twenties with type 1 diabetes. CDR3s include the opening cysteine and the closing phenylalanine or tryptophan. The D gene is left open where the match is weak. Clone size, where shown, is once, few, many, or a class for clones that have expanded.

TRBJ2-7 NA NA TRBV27 TGTGCCAGCAGTTTAGGGCAGGTCTACGAGCAGTACTTC CASSLGQVYEQYF
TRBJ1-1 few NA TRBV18 TGTGCCAGCTCTCTAGGGGGTGTGGCGAACACTGAAGCTTTCTTT CASSLGGVANTEAFF
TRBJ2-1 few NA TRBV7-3 TGTGCCAGCAGCCCCAGACTATCAAATGAGCAGTTCTTC CASSPRLSNEQFF
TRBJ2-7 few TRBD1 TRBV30 TGTGCCTGGAGTGGGGGACAGAGATACGAGCAGTACTTC CAWSGGQRYEQYF
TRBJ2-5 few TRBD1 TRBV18 TGTGCCAGCTCACTATCTCGACAGGGGGCTGGTGAGACCCAGTACTTC CASSLSRQGAGETQYF
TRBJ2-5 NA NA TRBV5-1 TGCGCCAGCAGCTTGGGGGCCGGAAGGGAGACCCAGTACTTC CASSLGAGRETQYF
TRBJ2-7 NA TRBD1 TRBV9 TGTGCCAGCAGCGTAGGAGGGGGCGCCCCCTTGGGCGAGCAGTACTTC CASSVGGGAPLGEQYF
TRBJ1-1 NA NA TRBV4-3 TGCGCCAGCAGCTCAGGGATCGGGAGGGGAACTGAAGCTTTCTTT CASSSGIGRGTEAFF
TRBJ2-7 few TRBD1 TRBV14 TGTGCCAGCAGCCAAGTCCGGGACAGGTGGTACTTC CASSQVRDRWYF
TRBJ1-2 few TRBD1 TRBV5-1 TGCGCCAGCAGCTCCGGGACAGCCTATGGCTACACCTTC CASSSGTAYGYTF
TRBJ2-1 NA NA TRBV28 TGTGCCAGCAGTCGTACAGAGCAGTTCTTC CASSRTEQFF
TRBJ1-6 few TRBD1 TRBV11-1 TGTGCCAGCGGCGACAGGGAACACTCACCCCTCCACTTT CASGDREHSPLHF
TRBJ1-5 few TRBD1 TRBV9 TGTGCCAGCAGCGTCTCGTCCGGGACAGGGAATAATCAGCCCCAGCATTTT CASSVSSGTGNNQPQHF
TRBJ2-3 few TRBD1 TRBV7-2 TGTGCCAGCAGCTTCGGCGGGACAGGCAGCACAGATACGCAGTATTTT CASSFGGTGSTDTQYF
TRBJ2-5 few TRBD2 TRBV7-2 TGTGCCAGCAGCCCCTCGGCGGGGGGGCTGGAGACCCAGTACTTC CASSPSAGGLETQYF
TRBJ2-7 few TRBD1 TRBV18 TGTGCCAGCTCACCGACAGGGATCCATAGGGAGCAGTACTTC CASSPTGIHREQYF
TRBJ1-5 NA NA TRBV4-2 TGTGCCAGCAGCCAAGACGATAGGATTAGCAATCAGCCCCAGCATTTT CASSQDDRISNQPQHF
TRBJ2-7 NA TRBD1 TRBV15 TGTGCCACCAGCGGCGACAGGGATTCCTACGAGCAGTACTTC CATSGDRDSYEQYF
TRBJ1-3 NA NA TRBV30 TGTGCCTGGAAAAACTCTGGAAACACCATATATTTT CAWKNSGNTIYF
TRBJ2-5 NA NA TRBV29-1 TGCAGCGTTGGATCTCAAGAGACCCAGTACTTC CSVGSQETQYF
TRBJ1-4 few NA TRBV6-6 TGTGCCAGCAGTTACTCGTTGACGGGTAATGAAAAACTGTTTTTT CASSYSLTGNEKLFF
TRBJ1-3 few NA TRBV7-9 TGTGCCAGCAGCTTTGTCCGCAGCTCTGGAAACACCATATATTTT CASSFVRSSGNTIYF
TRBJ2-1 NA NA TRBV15 TGTGCCACCACCCGGACCGACGGCTACAATGAGCAGTTCTTC CATTRTDGYNEQFF